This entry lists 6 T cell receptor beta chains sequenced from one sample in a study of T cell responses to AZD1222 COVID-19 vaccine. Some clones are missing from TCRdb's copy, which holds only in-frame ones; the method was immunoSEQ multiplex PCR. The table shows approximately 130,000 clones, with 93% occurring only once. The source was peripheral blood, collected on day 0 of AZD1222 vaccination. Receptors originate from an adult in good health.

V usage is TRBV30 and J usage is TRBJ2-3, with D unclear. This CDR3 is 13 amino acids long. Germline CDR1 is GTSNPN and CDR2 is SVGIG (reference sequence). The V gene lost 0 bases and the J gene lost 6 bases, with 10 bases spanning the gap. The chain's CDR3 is CAWSVGRSDTQYF. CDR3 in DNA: TGTGCCTGGAGTGTGGGCCGGTCGGATACGCAGTATTTT.

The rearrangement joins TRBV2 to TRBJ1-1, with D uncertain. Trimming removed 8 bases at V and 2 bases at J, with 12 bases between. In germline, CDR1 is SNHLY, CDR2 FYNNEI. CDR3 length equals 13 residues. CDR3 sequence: CASAARGNTEAFF. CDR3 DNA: TGTGCCAGCGCTGCGCGGGGAAACACTGAAGCTTTCTTT. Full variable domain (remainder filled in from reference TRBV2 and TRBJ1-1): EPEVTQTPSHQVTQMGQEVILRCVPISNHLYFYWYRQILGQKVEFLVSFYNNEISEKSEIFDDQFSVERPDGSNFTLKIRSTKLEDSAMYFCASAARGNTEAFFGQGTRLTVV.

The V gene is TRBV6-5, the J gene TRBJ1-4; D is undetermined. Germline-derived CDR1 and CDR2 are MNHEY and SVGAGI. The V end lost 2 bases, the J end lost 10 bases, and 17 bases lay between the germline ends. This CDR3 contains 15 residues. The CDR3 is CASSYRHSGDRKLFF. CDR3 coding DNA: TGTGCCAGCAGTTACAGACATAGTGGCGACCGAAAACTGTTTTTT.

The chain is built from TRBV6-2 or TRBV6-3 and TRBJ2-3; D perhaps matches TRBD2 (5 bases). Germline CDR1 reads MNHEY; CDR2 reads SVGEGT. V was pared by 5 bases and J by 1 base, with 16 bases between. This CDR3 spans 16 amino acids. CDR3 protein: CASSRPPVEGTDTQYF. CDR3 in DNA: TGTGCCAGCAGTCGACCTCCGGTGGAGGGCACAGATACGCAGTATTTT.

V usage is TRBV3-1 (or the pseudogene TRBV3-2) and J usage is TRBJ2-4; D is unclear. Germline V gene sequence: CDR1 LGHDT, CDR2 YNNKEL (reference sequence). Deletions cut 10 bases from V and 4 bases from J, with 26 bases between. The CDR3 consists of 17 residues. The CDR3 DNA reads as TGTGCCACAGCTGGCATGTTCCCATTTGCAAAAAAAAACATTCAGTACTTC. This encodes CATAGMFPFAKKNIQYF.

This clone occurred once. CDR3 in amino acids: CASSLLIAGGNEQFF. Written as DNA, the CDR3 is TGTGCCAGCAGTTTATTAATTGCGGGGGGAAATGAGCAGTTCTTC. The gene calls are TRBV28 and TRBJ2-1; 8 nucleotides match TRBD2. The germline V gene has CDR1 MDHEN and CDR2 SYDVKM. The CDR3 consists of 15 residues. The V gene end was trimmed by 1 base and the J gene end by 7 bases; junction bases not matched to a gene: 6.